Listed below are T cell receptor beta chains from one sample, sequenced in a study of identifying expanded T cells in peripheral blood. Clones were sequenced by immunoSEQ multiplex PCR, and TCRdb holds only the in-frame ones, with some missing. The top ten hold 13% to 15% of the sample, which has about 100,000 clones, around 89% seen once. Sample: blood. The receptors here all came from a person aged 18 to 75 in good health. CDR3s include the opening cysteine and the closing phenylalanine or tryptophan. The order of the fields is D gene, V gene, J gene, clone size, CDR3 DNA, CDR3 protein. D genes are given only for firm matches. Size tells how often a clone was seen (once, few, many) or the class of an expanded clone, and some rows leave it out.

NA	TRBV19	TRBJ1-2	NA	TGTGCCAGTAGAAACAGGCTTAACTATGGCTACACCTTC	CASRNRLNYGYTF
NA	TRBV11-2	TRBJ2-2	NA	TGTGCCAGCAGCCCGAGACGCGACTACTACACCGGGGAGCTGTTTTTT	CASSPRRDYYTGELFF
NA	TRBV7-6	TRBJ2-5	few	TGTGCCAGCAGCTTAGGGGCAGCACGAGAGACCCAGTACTTC	CASSLGAARETQYF
NA	TRBV4-3	TRBJ1-3	NA	TGCGCCAGCAGCCAAGAGATCGCTGGAAACACCATATATTTT	CASSQEIAGNTIYF
NA	TRBV5-1	TRBJ2-1	once	TGCGCCAGCAGCTTAGTCCCTGAGCAGTTCTTC	CASSLVPEQFF
NA	TRBV28	TRBJ1-1	NA	TGTGCCAGCAGTCCCGTACAGAGTTCCACTGAAGCTTTCTTT	CASSPVQSSTEAFF
NA	TRBV18	TRBJ1-4	NA	TGTGCCAGCTCACTTCAACAACATAAACTGTTTTTT	CASSLQQHKLFF
TRBD1	TRBV7-8	TRBJ1-5	NA	TGTGCCAGCAGCTTACTACAGGGGGCGACGGGCAATCAGCCCCAGCATTTT	CASSLLQGATGNQPQHF
TRBD1	TRBV6-5	TRBJ1-4	NA	TGTGCCAGCAGTTCTGACAGGGGGCGGACTAATGAAAAACTGTTTTTT	CASSSDRGRTNEKLFF
NA	TRBV18	TRBJ1-1	NA	TGTGCCAGCTCACCACCGAGGGGGGAAGACACTGAAGCTTTCTTT	CASSPPRGEDTEAFF
TRBD2	TRBV7-8	TRBJ2-7	few	TGTGCCAGCAGCTCCCTAGCGGGAAGAGCCTACGAGCAGTACTTC	CASSSLAGRAYEQYF
NA	TRBV19	TRBJ1-3	NA	TGTGCCAGTAGTACAGGCTTACCTTCTGGAAACACCATATATTTT	CASSTGLPSGNTIYF
NA	TRBV5-1	TRBJ2-7	NA	TGCGCCAGCAGCTTGACCAGGTCTTATGAGCAGTACTTC	CASSLTRSYEQYF
NA	TRBV6-6	TRBJ1-3	NA	TGTGCCAGCAGTCCTTTCCACACAAACACCATATATTTT	CASSPFHTNTIYF
NA	TRBV10-3	TRBJ1-2	NA	TGTGCCATCAGTGATCCGGCAGCAGCTAACTATGGCTACACCTTC	CAISDPAAANYGYTF
NA	TRBV6-5	TRBJ1-1	NA	TGTGCCAGCAAGGACTCTTGGCAGAACACTGAAGCTTTCTTT	CASKDSWQNTEAFF
NA	TRBV18	TRBJ1-5	NA	TGTGCCAGCTCACCATCGCCACCAGGTAGCAATCAGCCCCAGCATTTT	CASSPSPPGSNQPQHF
NA	TRBV6-4	TRBJ1-1	NA	TGTGCCAGCAGTGACTCGAGGGGGACTGAAGCTTTCTTT	CASSDSRGTEAFF
TRBD2	TRBV7-9	TRBJ2-5	once	TGTGCCAGCAGCTTAGCTAGCGGGAGAGGGACCCAGTACTTC	CASSLASGRGTQYF
TRBD1	TRBV5-1	TRBJ1-1	NA	TGCGCCAGCAGCTTGTTCCTCGACAGGGGGGGTACTGAAGCTTTCTTT	CASSLFLDRGGTEAFF
NA	TRBV25-1	TRBJ1-2	NA	TGTGCCAGCAGTGAATATTACAGAAGCAACTATGGCTACACCTTC	CASSEYYRSNYGYTF
NA	TRBV5-1	TRBJ1-1	NA	TGCGCCAGCAGCTTGTCACCGAACACTGAAGCTTTCTTT	CASSLSPNTEAFF
NA	TRBV7-8	TRBJ1-5	NA	TGTGCCAGCAGCCCCGCGGGTCAGCCCCAGCATTTT	CASSPAGQPQHF
TRBD1	TRBV2	TRBJ1-2	once	TGTGCCAGCAGCGAGGGGACAGGGACTGGCTACACCTTC	CASSEGTGTGYTF
NA	TRBV7-2	TRBJ2-3	NA	TGTGCCAGCAGCTTATTGGGTATAGATACGCAGTATTTT	CASSLLGIDTQYF